A single sample is the source of the 23 T cell receptor beta chains below, sequenced in a study of T cells after yellow fever vaccination. Using its own MiXCR run on the 5' RACE reads, TCRdb lists one record per CDR3 protein. The data contain more than 450,000 distinct CDR3 sequences, 20% to 25% of them singletons. The sample here was PBMCs, taken 21 days after the first yellow fever vaccination. These receptors all come from a man younger than 30 who received the YFV17D yellow fever vaccine.

This clonotype was seen a few times. The V and J genes are TRBV16 and TRBJ2-2; D gene unclear. The ends were cut back, 1 base at V and 4 bases at J, with 10 bases in the middle. CDR1 and CDR2 (germline): KGHSY, FQNENV. This CDR3 has 15 amino acids. DNA of the CDR3: TGTGCCAGCAGCCAATACAACAGTCTCACCGGGGAGCTGTTTTTT. This encodes CASSQYNSLTGELFF.

There are many counts of this clonotype. The V call is TRBV4-2, the J call TRBJ2-1; 8 positions agree with TRBD2. With 1 base clipped from V and 2 bases from J, the junction kept 4 bases outside the gene matches. The V gene's germline CDR1 is LGHNA and CDR2 YNFKEQ. This CDR3 is 16 amino acids long. CDR3 sequence: CASSQALAVPYNEQFF. The CDR3 DNA reads as TGTGCCAGCAGCCAAGCACTAGCGGTGCCCTACAATGAGCAGTTCTTC.

This clonotype turned up a few times. CDR3 loop: CAISEWGAGERTDTQYF. The CDR3 nucleotides read TGTGCCATCAGTGAGTGGGGGGCAGGGGAGAGAACAGATACGCAGTATTTT. The rearrangement uses TRBV10-3 and TRBJ2-3, with D possibly being TRBD1 or TRBD2 (6 bases each). The V end lost 1 base, the J end lost 3 bases, and 17 bases lay between the germline ends. Germline V gene data show CDR1 as ENHRY and CDR2 as SYGVKD. This CDR3 is built from 17 residues.

The chain couples TRBV12-3 or TRBV12-4 to TRBJ1-5; 7 bases map to TRBD1. The junction had 13 bases not matched to a gene; V was cut back by 5 bases and J by 0 bases. This CDR3 has 18 residues. In DNA, the CDR3 is TGTGCCAGCAGTACTGGCGGGGACAGAGACGTTAGCAATCAGCCCCAGCATTTT. Translation gives CASSTGGDRDVSNQPQHF.

The CDR3 loop reads CASLRGGGNEQFF. The CDR3 DNA reads TGTGCCAGCCTGCGGGGGGGCGGTAATGAGCAGTTCTTC. The J gene is TRBJ2-1, the V gene TRBV6-2 or TRBV6-3; 9 bases are shared with TRBD2. The CDR3 contains 13 residues. CDR1 and CDR2 (germline): MNHEY, SVGEGT. The ends lost 8 bases at V and 7 bases at J; junction bases unmatched: 6.

The sample holds a few counts of this clonotype. The V and J genes are TRBV5-4 and TRBJ2-2; D remains unclear. Germline CDR1 SGHNT, CDR2 YYREEE (reference sequence). There are 12 residues in the CDR3. V lost 1 base to trimming and J lost 14 bases, with 12 bases between them. The CDR3 reads CASSLNLHPLFF. In DNA form, the CDR3 reads TGTGCCAGCAGCTTGAATTTACATCCCCTGTTTTTT.

This clonotype was detected a few times. V is TRBV20-1 and J is TRBJ1-4; no firm D call. Trimming shortened V by 6 bases and J by 7 bases, and 18 bases separated the two germline ends. Germline CDR1 is DFQATT and CDR2 is SNEGSKA (reference sequence). The CDR3 runs 14 residues. In DNA form, the CDR3 reads TGCAGTGCACCTAAATGGCGGGGAGGTGAAAAACTGTTTTTT. Translation: CSAPKWRGGEKLFF.

CDR3 loop: CSAPDAISTDTQYF. The CDR3 region has the DNA TGCAGTGCTCCCGACGCGATTTCCACAGATACGCAGTATTTT. The V call is TRBV20-1, the J call TRBJ2-3; no clear D. The length of the CDR3 is 14 residues. Germline lookup yields CDR1 DFQATT and CDR2 SNEGSKA (reference sequence). The V and J ends lost 5 bases and 2 bases respectively, with 14 bases between them.

This clonotype was observed at least ten times. The V call is TRBV12-3 or TRBV12-4, the J call TRBJ2-1; maybe TRBD2 (6 bases). Trimming shortened V by 4 bases and J by 9 bases, and 7 bases separated the two germline ends. The length of the CDR3 is 11 residues. The chain's CDR3 is CASSYGGEQFF. In DNA form, the CDR3 reads TGTGCCAGCAGTTACGGGGGTGAGCAGTTCTTC.

The J gene is TRBJ1-5, the V gene TRBV12-3 or TRBV12-4; no reliable D call. Between the trimmed V and J ends, which lost 3 bases and 11 bases, there was a span of 17 bases. The CDR3 is 14 amino acids. The CDR3 sequence is CASSFGVGSGTQHF. The CDR3 nucleotides read TGTGCCAGCAGTTTCGGGGTCGGGTCCGGTACCCAGCATTTT.

CDR3 residues: CASRYSGGRTGELFF. Here the CDR3 DNA reads TGTGCCAGCAGATACAGCGGGGGGCGCACCGGGGAGCTGTTTTTT. V usage is TRBV6-5 and J usage is TRBJ2-2, with 9 nucleotides matching TRBD2. V was clipped by 6 bases and J by 4 bases; unmatched bases: 6. The germline V gene encodes CDR1 MNHEY and CDR2 SVGAGI. The CDR3 is 15 residues long.

This clonotype was found a few times. This chain connects TRBV2 to TRBJ1-2; D call uncertain. Germline V gene lookup returns CDR1 SNHLY and CDR2 FYNNEI. CDR3 length: 14 residues. V was shortened by 6 bases and J by 2 bases, with 13 bases between the two germline ends. CDR3: CASSPRIKNYGYTF. CDR3 DNA: TGTGCCAGCAGCCCACGCATTAAGAACTATGGCTACACCTTC.

This clonotype was counted a few times. The gene calls are TRBV10-1 and TRBJ2-2; 9 nucleotides line up with TRBD1. Germline V lookup: CDR1 WNHNN, CDR2 SYGVQD (reference sequence). There are 15 residues in the CDR3. Germline trimming cut 5 bases from V and 6 bases from J; bases unmatched to any gene: 7. The CDR3 spells CASSRDREGAGELFF. In DNA, the CDR3 is TGCGCCAGCAGTCGGGACAGGGAGGGCGCCGGGGAGCTGTTTTTT.

This chain connects TRBV9 to TRBJ2-3; D possibly corresponds to TRBD1 (5 bases). From germline, CDR1 is SGDLS and CDR2 YYNGEE. Trimming removed 2 bases from V and 4 bases from J, with 11 bases in between. The CDR3 extends over 14 amino acids. The CDR3 DNA follows: TGTGCCAGCAGCGTCTTCCAAGGGGCAGATACGCAGTATTTT. Translation: CASSVFQGADTQYF.

V gene TRBV7-2 combines with J gene TRBJ1-5, with D hard to call. Germline CDR1 reads SGHTA; CDR2 reads FQGNSA. This CDR3 is built from 13 residues. Trimming removed 4 bases at V and 10 bases at J, with 14 bases between. The CDR3 coding sequence is TGTGCCAGCAGCTCAACCACTCTGGAACCCCAGCATTTT. It encodes CASSSTTLEPQHF.

The chain uses TRBV27 and TRBJ2-3; D gene ambiguous. The length of the CDR3 is 14 residues. Looked up from germline, CDR1 is MNHEY and CDR2 is SMNVEV (reference sequence). Trimming shortened V by 10 bases and J by 2 bases, and 16 bases separated the two germline ends. CDR3 sequence reads: CANTTLSHTDTQYF. In DNA form, the CDR3 reads TGTGCCAACACCACGTTATCCCACACAGATACGCAGTATTTT.

This chain uses TRBV15 with TRBJ1-5; D is undetermined. This CDR3 spans 16 amino acids. Germline-derived CDR1 and CDR2 are LNHNV and YYDKDF (reference sequence). Trimming took off 1 base at V and 0 bases at J, with 10 bases between the two ends. The CDR3 bases are TGTGCCACCAGCAGAGTCGGGGAGGGTAGCAATCAGCCCCAGCATTTT. Translating it yields CATSRVGEGSNQPQHF. The full variable domain, completed using reference TRBV15 and TRBJ1-5, is DAMVIQNPRYQVTQFGKPVTLSCSQTLNHNVMYWYQQKSSQAPKLLFHYYDKDFNNEADTPDNFQSRRPNTSFCFLDIRSPGLGDTAMYLCATSRVGEGSNQPQHFGDGTRLSIL.

The gene calls are TRBV7-2 and TRBJ2-1; weak D call: TRBD1 (6 bases). The CDR3 runs 14 residues. The V gene lost 5 bases and the J gene lost 7 bases, with 15 bases spanning the gap. CDR1 and CDR2 from the germline V gene are SGHTA and FQGNSA. CDR3 sequence (DNA): TGTGCCAGCAGCATCAAGACAGGTTGGAATGAGCAGTTCTTC. Translation gives CASSIKTGWNEQFF.

The chain couples TRBV6-2 or TRBV6-3 to TRBJ2-5; 8 bases match TRBD2. V was clipped by 5 bases and J by 5 bases; unmatched bases: 16. In germline, CDR1 is MNHEY, CDR2 SVGEGT. The CDR3 loop spans 17 amino acids. CDR3 sequence: CASSNPFSGGPVETQYF. CDR3 coding DNA: TGTGCCAGCAGTAACCCTTTCTCGGGGGGGCCAGTCGAGACCCAGTACTTC.

The chain has TRBV20-1 and TRBJ1-2, with 7 bases fitting TRBD1. Trimming removed 6 bases from V and 2 bases from J; junction bases left unmatched: 3. This CDR3 contains 12 residues. Germline V gene sequence: CDR1 DFQATT, CDR2 SNEGSKA (reference sequence). CDR3 sequence (DNA): TGCAGTGCCCCGACAGGGAACTATGGCTACACCTTC. Translating it yields CSAPTGNYGYTF.

This chain's CDR3 is CASSYSTLAGAEQFF. DNA of the CDR3: TGTGCCAGCAGTTACTCGACCCTAGCGGGGGCTGAGCAGTTCTTC. The V and J genes are TRBV6-5 and TRBJ2-1; 10 bases line up with TRBD2. The CDR3 is 15 amino acids. V shed 0 bases and J 9 bases; nucleotides not matched to a gene: 5. Germline values: CDR1 MNHEY, CDR2 SVGAGI.

The chain has TRBV18 and TRBJ2-7; 8 positions agree with TRBD2. Germline assignment: CDR1 KGHSH and CDR2 LQKENI. V was pared by 1 base and J by 6 bases, with 2 bases of the junction left unmatched. CDR3 length equals 13 residues. In DNA form, the CDR3 reads TGTGCCAGCTCACCACTCGGGGGGGGCGAGCAGTACGTC. Protein: CASSPLGGGEQYV.

DNA for the CDR3: TGCGCCAGCAGCCTTGTGCCGGGCCCCTACGAGCAGTACGTC. Translation: CASSLVPGPYEQYV. The chain joins TRBV5-1 to TRBJ2-7; no definite D call. The V end lost 4 bases, the J end lost 2 bases, and 13 bases lay between the germline ends. Germline CDR1 SGHRS, CDR2 YFSETQ. The CDR3 consists of 14 residues.